This T cell receptor beta chain was sequenced during a study of T cells in Graves' hyperthyroidism and ophthalmopathy. General study results and limits: Most thyroid clonotypes with frequency above 0.001 were detected in blood.

TCR beta CDR3 sequences were amplified from RNA transcripts. HTBI primers were used for first-round RT-PCR of the TCR CDR3. TCRdb recomputed calls from the multiplex PCR reads with MiXCR, one row per CDR3 protein. Among approximately 400,000 distinct CDR3 sequences listed, roughly 14% were seen once. This clonotype was seen many times. The antigen remains unidentified. The CDR3 spans 14 residues. Germline lookup yields CDR1 SNHLY and CDR2 FYNNEI. The V gene lost 3 bases and the J gene lost 2 bases, with 8 bases spanning the gap. This chain uses TRBV2 with TRBJ2-4; D is ambiguous. This receptor was identified in a woman in her twenties or thirties with Graves' ophthalmopathy. The sample consisted of blood. CDR3 nucleotides: TGTGCCAGCAGTGAGGTTTTCACCAAAAACATTCAGTACTTC. Translation: CASSEVFTKNIQYF.